Given below is one T cell receptor (beta chain) in context. As yet, its antigen is unknown. CD4+ T cells specific for antigen were expanded with viral peptide pools by the ViraFEST assay before sequencing. It was after approximately 11 days of culture that CD4+ T cells were isolated. Participants received two doses of either the BNT162b2 or mRNA-1273 vaccine. The researchers cultured some 1.9 million PBMC per well with approximately 9.1 IU/ml IL-2 and approximately 9.9 ug/ml peptides. Half-medium changes using IL-2 medium occurred on days 3 and 7. This CDR3 spans 16 amino acids. J was trimmed by 5 bases and V by 3 bases; bases with no gene match: 10. In germline, CDR1 is LGHDT, CDR2 YNNKEL (reference sequence). This entry belongs to a study of vaccination effects on CD4 cells after COVID-19. Study summary: Relative to the second dose, post-vaccine samples were obtained a median of 72 days later.

Method: immunoSEQ multiplex PCR; TCRdb's copy keeps in-frame clones and lacks some. The sample holds about 46,000 clones, 65% to 75% seen once. The J gene is TRBJ2-7, the V gene TRBV3-1 (or the pseudogene TRBV3-2); 10 bases match TRBD2. The sequencing used CD4+ T cells from PBMCs cultured with HCoV-OC43 spike peptides, collected after COVID-19 vaccination. Described subset: HCoV-OC43 spike overlapping peptide pool stimulation. The sequence was collected from a human donor who received a COVID-19 vaccine. DNA of the CDR3: TGTGCCAGCAGCCACCTAGCGGGAGCGGGAAGGAACGAGCAGTACTTC. As protein: CASSHLAGAGRNEQYF.